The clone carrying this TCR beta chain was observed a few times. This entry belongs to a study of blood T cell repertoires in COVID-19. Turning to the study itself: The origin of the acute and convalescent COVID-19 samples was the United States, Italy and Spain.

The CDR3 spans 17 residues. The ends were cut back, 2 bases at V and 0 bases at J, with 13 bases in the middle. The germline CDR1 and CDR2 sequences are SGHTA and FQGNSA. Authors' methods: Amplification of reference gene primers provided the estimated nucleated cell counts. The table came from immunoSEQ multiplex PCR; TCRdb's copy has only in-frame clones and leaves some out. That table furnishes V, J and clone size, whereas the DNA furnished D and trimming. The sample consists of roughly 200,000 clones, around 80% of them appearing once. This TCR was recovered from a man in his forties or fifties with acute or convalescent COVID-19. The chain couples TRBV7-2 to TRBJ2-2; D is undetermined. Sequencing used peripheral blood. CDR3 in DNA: TGTGCCAGCAGCTTAATGGCGCAGACTGCGAACACCGGGGAGCTGTTTTTT. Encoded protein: CASSLMAQTANTGELFF.